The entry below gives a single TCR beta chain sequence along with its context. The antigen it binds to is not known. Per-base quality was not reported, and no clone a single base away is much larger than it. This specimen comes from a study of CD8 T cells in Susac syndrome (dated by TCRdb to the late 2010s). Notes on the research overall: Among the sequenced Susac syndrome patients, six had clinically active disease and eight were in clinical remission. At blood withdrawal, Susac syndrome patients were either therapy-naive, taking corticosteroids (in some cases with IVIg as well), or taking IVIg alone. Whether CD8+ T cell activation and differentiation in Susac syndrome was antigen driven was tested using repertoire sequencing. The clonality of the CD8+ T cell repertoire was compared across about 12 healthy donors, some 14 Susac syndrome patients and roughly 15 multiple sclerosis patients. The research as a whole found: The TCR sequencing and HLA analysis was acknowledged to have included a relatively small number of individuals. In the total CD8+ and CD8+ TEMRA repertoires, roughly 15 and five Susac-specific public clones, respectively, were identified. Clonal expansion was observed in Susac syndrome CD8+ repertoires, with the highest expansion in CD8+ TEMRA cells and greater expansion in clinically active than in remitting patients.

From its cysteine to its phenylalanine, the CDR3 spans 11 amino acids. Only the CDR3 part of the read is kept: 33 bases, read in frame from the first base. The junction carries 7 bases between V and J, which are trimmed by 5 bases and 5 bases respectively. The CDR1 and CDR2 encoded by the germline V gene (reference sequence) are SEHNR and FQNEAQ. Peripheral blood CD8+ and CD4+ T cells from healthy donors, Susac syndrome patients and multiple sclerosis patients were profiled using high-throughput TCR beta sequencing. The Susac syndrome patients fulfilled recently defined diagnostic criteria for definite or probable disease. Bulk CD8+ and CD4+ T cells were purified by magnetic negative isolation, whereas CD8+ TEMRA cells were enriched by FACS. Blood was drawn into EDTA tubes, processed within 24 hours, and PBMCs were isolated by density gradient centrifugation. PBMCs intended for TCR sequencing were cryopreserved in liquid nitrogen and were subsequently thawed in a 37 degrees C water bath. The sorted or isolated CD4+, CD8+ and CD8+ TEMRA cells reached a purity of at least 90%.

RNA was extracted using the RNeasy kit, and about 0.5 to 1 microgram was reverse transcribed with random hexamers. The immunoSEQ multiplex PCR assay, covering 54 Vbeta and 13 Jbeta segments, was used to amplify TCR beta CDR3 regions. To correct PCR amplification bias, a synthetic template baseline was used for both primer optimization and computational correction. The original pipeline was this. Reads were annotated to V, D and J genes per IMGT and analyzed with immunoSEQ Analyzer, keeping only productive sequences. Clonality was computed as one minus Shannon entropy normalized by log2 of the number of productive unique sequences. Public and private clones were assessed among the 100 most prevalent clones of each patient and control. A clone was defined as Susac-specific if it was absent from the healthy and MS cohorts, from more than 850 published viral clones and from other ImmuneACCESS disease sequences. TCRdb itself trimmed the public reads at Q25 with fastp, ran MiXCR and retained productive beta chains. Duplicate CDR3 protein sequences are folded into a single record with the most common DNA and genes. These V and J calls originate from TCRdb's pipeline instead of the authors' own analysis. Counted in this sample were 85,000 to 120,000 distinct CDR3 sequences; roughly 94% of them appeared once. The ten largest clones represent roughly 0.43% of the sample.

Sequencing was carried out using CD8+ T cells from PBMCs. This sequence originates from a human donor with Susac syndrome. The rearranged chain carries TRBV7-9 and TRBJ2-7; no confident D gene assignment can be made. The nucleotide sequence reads TGTGCCAGCAGCCCTTTGGACGAGCAGTACTTC. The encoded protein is CASSPLDEQYF.